What follows are 14 T cell receptor beta chains derived from one specimen sequenced in a study of CD8 T cells in ankylosing spondylitis. MiXCR was run by TCRdb on the 5' RACE reads, yielding one entry per CDR3 protein. In the table there are roughly 160,000 distinct CDR3 sequences, 11% of which are singletons. The material sequenced was blood, either unsorted or a sorted T cell fraction (not recorded which). The receptors originated from a male donor with ankylosing spondylitis or in good health (not recorded which).

This clonotype was picked up many times. The chain has TRBV12-3 or TRBV12-4 and TRBJ2-5; 7 nucleotides align to TRBD1. This CDR3 is 13 amino acids long. V shed 5 bases and J 2 bases; nucleotides not matched to a gene: 2. CDR3 sequence (DNA): TGTGCCAGCAGTCGGACAGGACAAGAGACCCAGTACTTC. This sequence encodes CASSRTGQETQYF.

A few counts support this clonotype. The chain is built from TRBV11-2 and TRBJ2-4, with D perhaps TRBD1 or TRBD2 (5 bases each). The ends were cut back, 5 bases at V and 8 bases at J, with 16 bases in the middle. Germline loops: CDR1 SGHAT, CDR2 FQNNGV. This CDR3 spans 14 amino acids. CDR3 DNA: TGTGCCAGCAGCCTCGCCGGGACGTATTACATTCAGTACTTC. It is translated as CASSLAGTYYIQYF.

This clonotype was counted only a few times. V and J are TRBV5-1 and TRBJ2-7, with D tentatively TRBD1 or TRBD2 (5 bases each). Germline CDR1 and CDR2: SGHRS and YFSETQ. Between the trimmed V and J ends, which lost 4 bases and 1 base, there was a span of 15 bases. This CDR3 contains 15 residues. CDR3 region: CASSATGASSYEQYF. The CDR3 region has the DNA TGCGCCAGCAGCGCGACCGGGGCCAGTTCCTACGAGCAGTACTTC.

This clonotype was seen at least ten times. The chain carries TRBV5-1 and TRBJ2-1, with TRBD2 identical over 7 bases. V trimming: 0 bases; J trimming: 4 bases; junction bases outside the gene matches: 1. The germline gives CDR1 SGHRS, CDR2 YFSETQ. This CDR3 comprises 14 residues. The CDR3: CASSLASGYNEQFF. The DNA of the CDR3 is TGCGCCAGCAGCTTGGCTAGCGGTTACAATGAGCAGTTCTTC.

This clonotype turned up a few times. The J gene is TRBJ1-2, the V gene TRBV29-1; a weak D match, TRBD1 (6 bases). The CDR3 runs to 12 residues. Germline-derived CDR1 and CDR2 are SQVTM and ANQGSEA. The germline V and J ends were trimmed by 7 bases and 2 bases, with 11 bases remaining between them. DNA for the CDR3: TGCAGCGACGAGGGACACAACTATGGCTACACCTTC. Its protein product is CSDEGHNYGYTF.

This clonotype was observed many times. This chain connects TRBV29-1 to TRBJ2-5; a possible D gene is TRBD2 (5 bases). Between the trimmed V and J ends, which lost 7 bases and 6 bases, there was a span of 15 bases. This CDR3 has 12 amino acids. Germline CDR1 and CDR2: SQVTM and ANQGSEA. DNA for the CDR3: TGCAGCGGGGAGACTACCAAGAAGACCCAGTACTTC. Its translation is CSGETTKKTQYF.

Details on this clonotype: A much more abundant neighbour one base away suggests this may be a read error. This chain connects TRBV5-1 to TRBJ2-3, with D possibly matching TRBD2 (5 bases). The CDR3 is made up of 14 amino acids. From germline, CDR1 is SGHRS and CDR2 YFSETQ. V was trimmed by 4 bases and J by 5 bases, leaving 14 bases between them. This chain's CDR3 is CASSPGLSGDTQYF. The DNA for the CDR3 is TGCGCCAGCAGCCCAGGACTCAGTGGAGATACGCAGTATTTT. Variable domain in full (rest from reference TRBV5-1 and TRBJ2-3): KAGVTQTPRYLIKTRGQQVTLSCSPISGHRSVSWYQQTPGQGLQFLFEYFSETQRNKGNFPGRFSGRQFSNSRSEMNVSTLELGDSALYLCASSPGLSGDTQYFGPGTRLTVL.

The J gene is TRBJ1-5, the V gene TRBV7-2, with a possible D match to TRBD1 (5 bases). CDR3 length: 13 residues. Trimming pared 0 bases from V and 8 bases from J, leaving 8 bases between. CDR1 and CDR2 from the germline V gene are SGHTA and FQGNSA. In DNA form, the CDR3 reads TGTGCCAGCAGCTTAGCCAGCAGGGAGCCCCAGCATTTT. Protein: CASSLASREPQHF.

This clonotype was detected ten times or more. This chain uses TRBV6-5 with TRBJ1-2; 7 nucleotides line up with TRBD1. The ends lost 0 bases at V and 8 bases at J; junction bases unmatched: 9. CDR3 length equals 15 residues. Looked up from germline, CDR1 is MNHEY and CDR2 is SVGAGI. The CDR3 protein is CASSYSATGAPGYTF. For the CDR3, the DNA is TGTGCCAGCAGTTACTCCGCCACAGGGGCTCCAGGCTACACCTTC.

The rearrangement uses TRBV6-2 or TRBV6-3 and TRBJ1-5, with TRBD1 identical over 8 bases. J was trimmed by 2 bases and V by 3 bases; bases with no gene match: 6. CDR3 length: 16 residues. CDR1 is MNHEY, CDR2 SVGEGT, per germline. The CDR3 loop is CASSYPQGAGNQPQHF. The CDR3 DNA sequence: TGTGCCAGCAGTTATCCCCAGGGGGCAGGCAATCAGCCCCAGCATTTT.

Ten or more counts support this clonotype. This chain links TRBV6-5 with TRBJ1-1; tentative D call: TRBD1 (5 bases). CDR1 is MNHEY and CDR2 is SVGAGI in the germline V gene. Deletions cut 5 bases from V and 3 bases from J, with 13 bases between. This CDR3 is built from 14 residues. CDR3: CASSLLGGHTEAFF. The CDR3 nucleotides are TGTGCCAGCAGTCTCCTCGGGGGTCACACTGAAGCTTTCTTT.

This chain uses TRBV21-1 with TRBJ1-2; the DNA was not compared with TRBD1, the D call given in the table. TRBV21-1 represents a pseudogene. This CDR3 spans 17 amino acids. Here the CDR3 reads CASSKLSGEERFRGYTF. The CDR3 DNA reads as TGTGCCAGCAGCAAACTTTCAGGGGAAGAAAGGTTCCGTGGCTACACCTTC.

The chain combines TRBV9 with TRBJ2-7; maybe TRBD2 (6 bases). The CDR3 loop spans 13 amino acids. V lost 2 bases and J 0 bases, leaving 6 bases between the germline ends. Germline V lookup: CDR1 SGDLS, CDR2 YYNGEE. The DNA for the CDR3 is TGTGCCAGCAGCGTGGAGGGCTCCTACGAGCAGTACTTC. It encodes CASSVEGSYEQYF.

The V call is TRBV29-1, the J call TRBJ2-1, with D possibly matching TRBD1 (5 bases). The CDR3 contains 16 residues. V was cut by 3 bases and J by 2 bases, with 17 bases left in between. CDR1 SQVTM and CDR2 ANQGSEA come from the germline V gene. In DNA, the CDR3 is TGCAGCGTTGATACCGCCCACAGGCGGACCTACAATGAGCAGTTCTTC. Its translation is CSVDTAHRRTYNEQFF.